This T cell receptor beta chain appears in the sequencing data of a study of blood T cell repertoires in COVID-19. For the study at large: Specimens from acute and convalescent COVID-19 originated in the United States, Italy and Spain. PBMCs, B-cell-depleted T cells, or T cells provided the cDNA or gDNA that made up the material.

CDR3 length: 16 residues. The germline CDR1 and CDR2 sequences are SGHRS and YFSETQ. J gave up 1 base and V 2 bases, and 5 bases lay outside the gene matches. Original processing notes: Estimation of nucleated cell counts was performed using reference gene primer amplification. Data came from immunoSEQ multiplex PCR; TCRdb stores just in-frame clones and leaves some out. Clone size and the V and J calls come from that table; the DNA yielded D and trimming. Of hundreds of thousands of clones listed, more than 75% are singletons. Sequenced sample: peripheral blood. The J gene is TRBJ2-1, the V gene TRBV5-1; 8 positions match TRBD1. This TCR came from a man between 60 and 70 years old who had recovered from COVID-19. The CDR3 spells CASSLAGGPSYNEQFF. Here the CDR3 DNA reads TGCGCCAGCAGCTTAGCAGGGGGCCCATCCTACAATGAGCAGTTCTTC.